This T cell receptor (beta chain) was recovered during a study of T cells after yellow fever vaccination. Study-wide findings and caveats: The secondary response peaked faster, at day 5 versus 15, but was weaker. Primary-vaccination clones mostly resurfaced post-booster (nearly 97% CD4, approximately 87% CD8).

This clonotype was detected only a few times. As yet, its antigen is unknown. V was pared by 11 bases and J by 4 bases, with 18 bases between. The V gene's germline CDR1 is MNHGY and CDR2 SVAAGI. CDR3 size: 14 residues. TCRdb ran MiXCR on the 5' RACE reads and lists one entry per CDR3 protein. This table holds 400,000 or so distinct CDR3 sequences, around 10% found once. This receptor was obtained from a man aged 18 to 29 who received the YFV17D yellow fever vaccine. The V and J genes are TRBV6-9 and TRBJ2-1; D call uncertain. The source was PBMCs, collected on the day of the first yellow fever vaccination. The CDR3 protein is CAAESQERYNEQFF. The CDR3 nucleotides are TGTGCCGCCGAGTCCCAAGAGCGTTACAATGAGCAGTTCTTC.